This T cell receptor beta chain appears in the sequencing data of a study of T cell repertoires in cytomegalovirus infection. The wider study: In public TCR beta signatures, there were indications of both CMV infection and matching HLA type. Study results and caveats: Cumulative frequency of public TCR beta families picked out carriers of CMV plus the relevant HLA.

In regard to this clonotype: Its antigen is unknown.

TCRdb re-analysed the reads in MiXCR, keeping a single row per CDR3 protein. The sample includes hundreds of thousands of distinct CDR3 sequences, 20% to 25% of them seen just once. This clonotype was sampled from a human donor in good health (CMV status not recorded). Some clones in this sample may be carry-over from other donors' samples. Sequencing was done on a sample of CD8+ T cells from PBMCs.

In nucleotides, the CDR3 is TGTGCCTCCAAGAGGACTAACGGCTTCACAGATACGCAGTATTTT. This codes for CASKRTNGFTDTQYF. This chain joins TRBV12-3 or TRBV12-4 and TRBJ2-3; maybe TRBD2 (6 bases). The CDR3 has 15 amino acids. V lost 11 bases and J lost 2, with 20 bases in between.